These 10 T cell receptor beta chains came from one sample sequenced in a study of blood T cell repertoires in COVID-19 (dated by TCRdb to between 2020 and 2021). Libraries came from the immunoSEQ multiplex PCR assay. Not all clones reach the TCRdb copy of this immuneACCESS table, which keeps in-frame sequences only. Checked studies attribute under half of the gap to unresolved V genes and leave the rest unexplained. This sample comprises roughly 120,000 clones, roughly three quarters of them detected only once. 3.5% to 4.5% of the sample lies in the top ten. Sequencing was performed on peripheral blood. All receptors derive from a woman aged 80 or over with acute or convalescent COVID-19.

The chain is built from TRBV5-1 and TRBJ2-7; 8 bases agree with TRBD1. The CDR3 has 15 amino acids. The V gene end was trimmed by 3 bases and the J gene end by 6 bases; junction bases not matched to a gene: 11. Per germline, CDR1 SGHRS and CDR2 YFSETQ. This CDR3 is CASSWGQGATGEQYF. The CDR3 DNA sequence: TGCGCCAGCAGCTGGGGGCAGGGGGCAACCGGCGAGCAGTACTTC.

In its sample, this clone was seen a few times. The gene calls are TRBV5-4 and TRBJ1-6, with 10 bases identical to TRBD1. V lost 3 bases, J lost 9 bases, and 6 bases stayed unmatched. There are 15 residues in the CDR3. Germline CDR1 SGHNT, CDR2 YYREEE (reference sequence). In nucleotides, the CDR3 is TGTGCCAGCAGCTGGGGGGACAGGGGAGGTTCACCCCTCCACTTT. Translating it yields CASSWGDRGGSPLHF.

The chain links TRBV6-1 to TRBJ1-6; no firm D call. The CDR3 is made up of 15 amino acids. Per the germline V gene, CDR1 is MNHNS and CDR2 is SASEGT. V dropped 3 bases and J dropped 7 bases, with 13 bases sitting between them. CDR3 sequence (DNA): TGTGCCAGCAGTGAGAGAATAATTGCGAATTCACCCCTCCACTTT. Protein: CASSERIIANSPLHF.

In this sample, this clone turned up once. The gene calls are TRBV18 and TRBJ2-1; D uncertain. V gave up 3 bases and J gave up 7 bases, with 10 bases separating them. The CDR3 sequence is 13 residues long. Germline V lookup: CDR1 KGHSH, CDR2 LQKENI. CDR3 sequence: CASSPTAPNEQFF. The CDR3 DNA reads TGTGCCAGCTCACCTACAGCCCCAAATGAGCAGTTCTTC.

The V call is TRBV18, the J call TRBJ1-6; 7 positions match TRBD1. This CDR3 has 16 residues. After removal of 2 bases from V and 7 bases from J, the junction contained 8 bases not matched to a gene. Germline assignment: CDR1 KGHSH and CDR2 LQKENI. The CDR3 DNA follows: TGTGCCAGCTCACCATACCGGGACAGCTCCAATTCACCCCTCCACTTT. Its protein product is CASSPYRDSSNSPLHF.

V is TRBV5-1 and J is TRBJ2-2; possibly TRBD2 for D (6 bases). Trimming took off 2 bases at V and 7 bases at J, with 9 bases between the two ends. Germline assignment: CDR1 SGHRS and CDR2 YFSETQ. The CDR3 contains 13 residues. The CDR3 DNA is TGCGCCAGCAGCTTTGGGGGAGGCGGGGAGCTGTTTTTT. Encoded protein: CASSFGGGGELFF.

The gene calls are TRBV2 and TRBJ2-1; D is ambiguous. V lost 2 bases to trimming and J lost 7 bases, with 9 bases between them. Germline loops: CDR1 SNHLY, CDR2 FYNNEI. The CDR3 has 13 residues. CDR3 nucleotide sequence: TGTGCCAGCAGTGAAAACCGGCGGAATGAGCAGTTCTTC. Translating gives CASSENRRNEQFF.

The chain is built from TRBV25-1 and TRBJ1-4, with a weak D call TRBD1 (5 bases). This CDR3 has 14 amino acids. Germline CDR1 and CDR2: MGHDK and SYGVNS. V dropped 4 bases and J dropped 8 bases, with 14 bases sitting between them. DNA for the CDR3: TGTGCCAGCAGTGGGGCAGGAGGGGACGAAAAACTGTTTTTT. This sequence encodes CASSGAGGDEKLFF.

CDR3 in DNA: TGTGCCAGCAGCTTAGGGGTAGCGGGGGGCTACGAGCAGTACTTC. It translates to CASSLGVAGGYEQYF. The chain has TRBV7-6 and TRBJ2-7, with 10 bases fitting TRBD2. This CDR3 contains 15 residues. V gave up 1 base and J gave up 3 bases; unmatched junction bases: 3. From germline, CDR1 is SGHVS and CDR2 FNYEAQ.

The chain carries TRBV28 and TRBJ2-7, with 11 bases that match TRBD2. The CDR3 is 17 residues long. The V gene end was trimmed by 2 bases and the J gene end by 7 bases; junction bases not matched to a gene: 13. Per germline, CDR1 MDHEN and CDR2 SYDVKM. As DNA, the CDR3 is TGTGCCAGCAGTTTAAGGCCTAGCGGGAGGTTGGGCAAGGAGCAGTACTTC. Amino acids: CASSLRPSGRLGKEQYF.